This TCR beta chain was sequenced during a study of cytomegalovirus exposure and HLA in healthy donors. Study information: The study's early data release held roughly 90 million unique TCRs from HLA-typed donors.

The CDR3 runs 15 residues. CDR1 and CDR2 (germline): LNHDA, SQIVND (reference sequence). The V end was cut by 5 bases, the J end by 0 bases, with 12 bases between. Primers for the PCR totalled 60 Vbeta and 13 Jbeta. Here immunoSEQ multiplex PCR was the method, and the copy in TCRdb shows in-frame clones only, minus some. The sample is made up of some 110,000 clones, and the top ten hold 6.8% of it. As concerns this clone: What it binds is not known.

Findings of the study overall: No immune exposure information besides CMV serostatus was available. It was shown in a later analysis that HLA-associated TCR beta chains were more clonally expanded than other, equally common chains.

Sequencing was performed on PBMCs. J is TRBJ2-3 and V is TRBV19, with a weak D call TRBD2 (5 bases). The clonotype comes from a man aged 40-50 years in good health and CMV-seropositive. The CDR3: CASSLTGWSTDTQYF. Written as DNA, the CDR3 is TGTGCCAGTAGTCTGACGGGATGGAGCACAGATACGCAGTATTTT. Full variable domain (rest looked up from reference TRBV19 and TRBJ2-3): DGGITQSPKYLFRKEGQNVTLSCEQNLNHDAMYWYRQDPGQGLRLIYYSQIVNDFQKGDIAEGYSVSREKKESFPLTVTSAQKNPTAFYLCASSLTGWSTDTQYFGPGTRLTVL.